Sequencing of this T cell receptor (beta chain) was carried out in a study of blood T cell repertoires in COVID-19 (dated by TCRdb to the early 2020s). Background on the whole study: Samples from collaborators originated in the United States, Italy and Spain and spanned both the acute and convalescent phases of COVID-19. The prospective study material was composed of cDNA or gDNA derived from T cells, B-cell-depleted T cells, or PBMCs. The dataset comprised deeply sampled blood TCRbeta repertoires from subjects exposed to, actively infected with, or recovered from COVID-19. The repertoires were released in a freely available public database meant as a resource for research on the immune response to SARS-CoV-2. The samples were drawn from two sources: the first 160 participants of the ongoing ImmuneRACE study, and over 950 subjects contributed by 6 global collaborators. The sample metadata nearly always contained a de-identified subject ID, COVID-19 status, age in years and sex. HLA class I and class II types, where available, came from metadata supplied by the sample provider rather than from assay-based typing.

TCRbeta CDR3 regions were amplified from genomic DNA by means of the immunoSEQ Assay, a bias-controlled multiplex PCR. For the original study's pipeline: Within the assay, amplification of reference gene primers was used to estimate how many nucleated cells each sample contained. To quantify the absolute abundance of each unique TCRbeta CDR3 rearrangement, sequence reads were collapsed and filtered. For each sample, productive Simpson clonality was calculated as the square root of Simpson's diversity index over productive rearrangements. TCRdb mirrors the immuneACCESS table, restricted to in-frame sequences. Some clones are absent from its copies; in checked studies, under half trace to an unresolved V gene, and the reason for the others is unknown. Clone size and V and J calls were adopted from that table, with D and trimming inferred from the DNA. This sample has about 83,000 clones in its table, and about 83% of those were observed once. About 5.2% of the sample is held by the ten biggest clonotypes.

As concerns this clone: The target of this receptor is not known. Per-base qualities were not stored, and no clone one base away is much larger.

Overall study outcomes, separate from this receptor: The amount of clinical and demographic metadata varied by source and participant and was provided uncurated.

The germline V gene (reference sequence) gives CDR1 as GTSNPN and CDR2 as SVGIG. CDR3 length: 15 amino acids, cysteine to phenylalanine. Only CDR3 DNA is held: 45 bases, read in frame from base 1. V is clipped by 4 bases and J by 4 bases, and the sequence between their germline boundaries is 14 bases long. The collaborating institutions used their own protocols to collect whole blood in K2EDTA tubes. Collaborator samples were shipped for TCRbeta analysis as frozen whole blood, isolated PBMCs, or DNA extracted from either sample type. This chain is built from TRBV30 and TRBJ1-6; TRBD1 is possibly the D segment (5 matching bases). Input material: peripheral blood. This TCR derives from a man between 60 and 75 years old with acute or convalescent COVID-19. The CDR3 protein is CAWNREGKYNSPLHF. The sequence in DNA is TGTGCCTGGAATCGGGAGGGGAAATATAATTCACCCCTCCACTTT.